A single TCR beta chain is shown here with its context. Study processing details: Counts of nucleated cells, estimated from reference gene primer amplification, were obtained. Produced via immunoSEQ multiplex PCR; TCRdb's table is partial and in-frame only. V and J calls and clone size are as listed in that table; D and trimming were resolved from the DNA. The sample consists of around 300,000 clones, approximately 83% of them appearing once. This sample is drawn from a study of blood T cell repertoires in COVID-19. Turning to the study itself: Sites in the United States, Italy and Spain provided acute and convalescent COVID-19 samples. PBMCs, B-cell-depleted T cells, or T cells provided the cDNA or gDNA that made up the material.

The material sequenced was peripheral blood. The origin of this receptor is a woman younger than 45 who had recovered from COVID-19.

CDR3 amino acids: CASRPTGTGNTIYF. The DNA for the CDR3 is TGTGCCAGCAGACCGACAGGGACAGGAAACACCATATATTTT. V usage is TRBV2 and J usage is TRBJ1-3; 7 bases match TRBD1. V was clipped by 6 bases and J by 4 bases; unmatched bases: 6. CDR1 is SNHLY, CDR2 FYNNEI, per germline. The CDR3 contains 14 residues.